This T cell receptor beta chain was captured by sequencing in a study of blood T cells in healthy people across ages. Study results and caveats: The study could not conclusively compare naive and antigen-experienced cells, given its unsorted PBMCs.

A note on this clonotype: Its antigen is unknown.

Then a second PCR, running roughly 6 to 12 cycles, was carried out with a sample-barcoded 5' primer and a J-beta primer mix. TCRdb re-called the 5' RACE reads through MiXCR, storing one row per CDR3 protein. The data show roughly 1,500,000 distinct CDR3 sequences, approximately 38% seen once. The source material was blood. The receptor comes from a woman under 30 in good health.

Here the CDR3 reads CSVALGQGYNYGYTF. As DNA, the CDR3 is TGCAGCGTGGCCCTGGGACAGGGGTATAACTATGGCTACACCTTC. This sequence joins TRBV29-1 and TRBJ1-2; 10 nucleotides line up with TRBD1. In germline, CDR1 is SQVTM, CDR2 ANQGSEA. V lost 6 bases and J lost 1; bases outside the gene matches: 8. The CDR3 contains 15 residues.